This T cell receptor (beta chain) was recorded in a study of shared clonotypes between healthy human individuals. Sequencing was performed with immunoSEQ multiplex PCR; in TCRdb, only in-frame clones are kept and a portion is missing. The sample holds fewer than 850,000 clones, 90% seen once. The germline V gene encodes CDR1 SEHNR and CDR2 FQNEAQ (reference sequence). The CDR3 loop spans 14 amino acids. The V end lost 5 bases, the J end lost 5 bases, and 15 bases lay between the germline ends. This clone was detected only a few times. The material sequenced was memory CD8+ T cells from PBMCs. This sample's subset: CD45RO+ cells pooled with CCR7-negative TemRA cells. The chain is built from TRBV7-9 and TRBJ1-1; no clear D. This TCR was recovered from a man between 18 and 29 years old in good health. Some clones in this sample may be carry-over from other donors' samples. CDR3 region: CASSPRITSTEAFF. CDR3 DNA sequence: TGTGCCAGCAGCCCCCGAATAACGAGTACTGAAGCTTTCTTT. Full variable domain (remainder filled in from reference TRBV7-9 and TRBJ1-1): DTGVSQNPRHKITKRGQNVTFRCDPISEHNRLYWYRQTLGQGPEFLTYFQNEAQLEKSRLLSDRFSAERPKGSFSTLEIQRTEQGDSAMYLCASSPRITSTEAFFGQGTRLTVV.